The 20 T cell receptor beta chains below all came from one sample that was sequenced in a study of graft-versus-host responses after intestinal transplantation. The data were produced by immunoSEQ multiplex PCR, yet TCRdb's version contains in-frame clones alone and is incomplete. This sample has tens of thousands of clones, with nearly 85% found just once. These receptors have no identified antigens. The specimen was unstimulated CD4+ T cells sorted from spleen or lymph node cells, collected before transplant. The receptors shown here come from a human donor who was the organ donor for an intestinal transplant.

The CDR3 DNA follows: TGTGCCAGCAGCCCGACAGGGGGCAACTATGGCTACACCTTC. Amino acid sequence: CASSPTGGNYGYTF. This chain uses TRBV28 with TRBJ1-2, with 10 positions matching TRBD1. With V trimmed by 6 bases and J by 2 bases, 3 bases remained unmatched. The CDR3 consists of 14 residues. Germline loops: CDR1 MDHEN, CDR2 SYDVKM.

In this sample, this clone turned up a few times. The chain links TRBV10-3 to TRBJ1-2; D gene uncertain. CDR1 ENHRY and CDR2 SYGVKD come from the germline V gene. CDR3 length: 12 residues. Trimming took off 4 bases at V and 14 bases at J, with 17 bases between the two ends. CDR3 amino acids: CAISGGEAPLTF. Here the CDR3 DNA reads TGTGCCATCAGTGGAGGAGAGGCCCCGCTAACCTTC.

The V call is TRBV5-5, the J call TRBJ2-7; TRBD2 might be the D (6 bases). CDR3 length: 14 residues. Germline-derived CDR1 and CDR2 are SGHKS and YYEKEE (reference sequence). The CDR3 is CASSLGPGDYEQYV. For the CDR3, the DNA is TGTGCCAGCAGTTTGGGGCCGGGGGACTACGAGCAGTACGTC.

This rearrangement joins TRBV30 to TRBJ2-3, with a tentative D call TRBD2 (5 bases). From germline, CDR1 is GTSNPN and CDR2 SVGIG (reference sequence). The V end lost 2 bases, the J end lost 4 bases, and 13 bases lay between the germline ends. CDR3 size: 14 residues. CDR3 residues: CAWSFTSSADTQYF. CDR3 DNA sequence: TGTGCCTGGAGTTTCACTAGTAGCGCAGATACGCAGTATTTT.

The V call is TRBV7-6, the J call TRBJ1-5; D is ambiguous. The germline V and J ends were trimmed by 0 bases and 0 bases, with 9 bases remaining between them. Germline CDR1 is SGHVS and CDR2 is FNYEAQ. The CDR3 runs to 16 residues. The CDR3 is CASSLAPLSSNQPQHF. As DNA, the CDR3 is TGTGCCAGCAGCTTAGCACCCCTAAGTAGCAATCAGCCCCAGCATTTT.

The chain joins TRBV28 to TRBJ1-2, with D unclear. This CDR3 has 15 residues. Germline V gene sequence: CDR1 MDHEN, CDR2 SYDVKM. Trimming stripped 4 bases from V and 5 bases from J, with 17 bases between. CDR3 nucleotides: TGTGCCAGCAGTTCCTATAGCGACACGGGATATGGCTACACCTTC. This sequence encodes CASSSYSDTGYGYTF.

The chain carries TRBV10-3 and TRBJ1-1; D not resolved. V was shortened by 5 bases and J by 4 bases, with 14 bases between the two germline ends. Per germline, CDR1 ENHRY and CDR2 SYGVKD. The CDR3 extends over 14 amino acids. The CDR3 DNA follows: TGTGCCATCAGTCCAACGGGGTTCGGCACTGAAGCTTTCTTT. It encodes CAISPTGFGTEAFF.

V usage is TRBV2 and J usage is TRBJ1-5, with a possible D match to TRBD1 (6 bases). V was clipped by 5 bases and J by 5 bases, with 7 bases between them. The germline gives CDR1 SNHLY, CDR2 FYNNEI. The CDR3 sequence is 12 residues long. CDR3 residues: CASSRTDQPQHF. The CDR3 nucleotides read TGTGCCAGCAGTAGGACAGATCAGCCCCAGCATTTT.

The rearrangement joins TRBV7-2 to TRBJ2-5; 7 bases agree with TRBD1. The CDR3 spans 16 residues. The trim removed 5 bases at V and 1 base at J, leaving 10 bases unmatched. The germline gives CDR1 SGHTA, CDR2 FQGNSA. The CDR3: CASSPRAGTAQETQYF. In DNA form, the CDR3 reads TGTGCCAGCAGCCCCAGGGCCGGGACAGCCCAAGAGACCCAGTACTTC.

The chain carries TRBV6-5 and TRBJ2-3; 7 bases agree with TRBD2. The trim removed 0 bases at V and 5 bases at J, leaving 8 bases unmatched. CDR3 length equals 16 residues. Germline values: CDR1 MNHEY, CDR2 SVGAGI. The CDR3 loop is CASSYSNSPGGDTQYF. In nucleotides, the CDR3 is TGTGCCAGCAGTTACTCGAACTCCCCGGGGGGAGATACGCAGTATTTT.

This chain links TRBV27 with TRBJ2-3; D gene uncertain. The V gene's germline CDR1 is MNHEY and CDR2 SMNVEV (reference sequence). CDR3 length: 13 residues. Trimming removed 3 bases at V and 2 bases at J, with 6 bases between. The CDR3 region is CASSFFPTDTQYF. CDR3 coding DNA: TGTGCCAGCAGTTTCTTCCCCACAGATACGCAGTATTTT.

The V and J genes are TRBV7-9 and TRBJ1-4; 9 nucleotides line up with TRBD1. Germline loops: CDR1 SEHNR, CDR2 FQNEAQ (reference sequence). Trimming cost V 1 base and J 6 bases; bases outside gene matches: 0. This CDR3 is 14 amino acids long. CDR3 DNA: TGTGCCAGCAGCTTAGGGACAGGGGATGAAAAACTGTTTTTT. Translated, it gives CASSLGTGDEKLFF.

This clone was observed a handful of times. The chain has TRBV11-2 and TRBJ1-5, with a tentative D call TRBD1 (6 bases). The CDR3 contains 15 residues. The V and J ends lost 2 bases and 3 bases respectively, with 11 bases between them. Germline-derived CDR1 and CDR2 are SGHAT and FQNNGV. CDR3 loop: CASSLKQGSNQPQHF. In nucleotides, the CDR3 is TGTGCCAGCAGCTTAAAGCAGGGGTCCAATCAGCCCCAGCATTTT.

V is TRBV2 and J is TRBJ2-6; 7 nucleotides agree with TRBD2. J was trimmed by 2 bases and V by 8 bases; bases with no gene match: 6. Germline loops: CDR1 SNHLY, CDR2 FYNNEI. The CDR3 is 15 residues long. The CDR3 DNA is TGTGCCAGCGTGGGGGGGTTAACTGGGGCCAACGTCCTGACTTTC. Encoded protein: CASVGGLTGANVLTF.

V gene TRBV6-1 combines with J gene TRBJ1-6; the match to TRBD1 covers 7 bases. Losses at the gene ends were 4 bases for V and 11 bases for J; bases not matched to a gene: 5. The CDR3 sequence is 13 residues long. CDR1 MNHNS and CDR2 SASEGT come from the germline V gene. The CDR3 loop is CASSAGQDPPLHF. For the CDR3, the DNA is TGTGCCAGCAGTGCCGGACAGGATCCACCCCTCCACTTT.

V gene TRBV28 combines with J gene TRBJ1-1, with D perhaps TRBD1 (5 bases). Germline values: CDR1 MDHEN, CDR2 SYDVKM. Trimming took 6 bases from V and 2 from J, leaving 16 bases between them. The CDR3 length is 15 residues. This CDR3 reads CASRIAGTENTEAFF. CDR3 in DNA: TGTGCCAGCAGAATAGCCGGGACTGAAAACACTGAAGCTTTCTTT.

This clone was counted a single time. The V call is TRBV5-1, the J call TRBJ2-2; 8 positions match TRBD1. Losses at the gene ends were 7 bases for V and 6 bases for J; bases not matched to a gene: 5. The CDR3 sequence is 13 residues long. The germline CDR1 and CDR2 sequences are SGHRS and YFSETQ. The CDR3 DNA sequence: TGCGCCAGCTACTGGACAGGGTCCGGGGAGCTGTTTTTT. Translated: CASYWTGSGELFF.

The chain employs TRBV18 and TRBJ2-7; perhaps TRBD1 as D (6 bases). The CDR3 covers 17 residues. Germline-derived CDR1 and CDR2 are KGHSH and LQKENI. V was shortened by 0 bases and J by 3 bases, with 18 bases between the two germline ends. Here the CDR3 reads CASSPPSVWTDHYEQYV. The CDR3 DNA is TGTGCCAGCTCACCACCTAGTGTCTGGACAGACCACTACGAGCAGTACGTC.

J is TRBJ1-2 and V is TRBV11-1, with 10 bases lining up with TRBD1. There are 15 residues in the CDR3. With V trimmed by 5 bases and J by 3 bases, 6 bases remained unmatched. Germline V gene lookup returns CDR1 SGHAT and CDR2 FQDESV (reference sequence). CDR3 amino acids: CASSISDRGDYGYTF. As DNA, the CDR3 is TGTGCCAGCAGCATTTCGGACAGGGGGGACTATGGCTACACCTTC.

This rearrangement joins TRBV9 to TRBJ1-6; the D is unclear. V lost 0 bases and J lost 7, with 5 bases in between. CDR3 size: 13 residues. Germline assignment: CDR1 SGDLS and CDR2 YYNGEE. The DNA for the CDR3 is TGTGCCAGCAGCGTAGTTTCGAATTCACCCCTCCACTTT. It is translated as CASSVVSNSPLHF.